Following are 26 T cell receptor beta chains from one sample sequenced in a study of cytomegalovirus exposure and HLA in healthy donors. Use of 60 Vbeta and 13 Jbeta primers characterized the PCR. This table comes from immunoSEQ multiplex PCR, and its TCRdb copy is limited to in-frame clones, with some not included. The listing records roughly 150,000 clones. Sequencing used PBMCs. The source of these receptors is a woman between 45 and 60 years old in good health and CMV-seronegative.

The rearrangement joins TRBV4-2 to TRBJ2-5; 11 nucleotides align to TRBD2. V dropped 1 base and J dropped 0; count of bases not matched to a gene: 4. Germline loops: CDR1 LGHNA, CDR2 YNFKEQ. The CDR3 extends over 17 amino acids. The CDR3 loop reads CASSQGPSGGYQETQYF. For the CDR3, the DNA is TGTGCCAGCAGCCAAGGACCTAGCGGGGGGTACCAAGAGACCCAGTACTTC.

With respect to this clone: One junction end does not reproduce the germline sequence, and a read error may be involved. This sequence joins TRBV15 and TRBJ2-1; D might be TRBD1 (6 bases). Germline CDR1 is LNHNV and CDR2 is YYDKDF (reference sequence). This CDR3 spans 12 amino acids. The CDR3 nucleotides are TGTGCCACCAGCACCAGGACCGGGACAACCGTCTTC. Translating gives CATSTRTGTTVF.

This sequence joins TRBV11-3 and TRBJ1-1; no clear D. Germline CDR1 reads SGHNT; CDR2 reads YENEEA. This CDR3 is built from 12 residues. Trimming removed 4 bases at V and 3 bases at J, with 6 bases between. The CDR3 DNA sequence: TGTGCCAGCAGCTCCCGGGACACTGAAGCTTTCTTT. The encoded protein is CASSSRDTEAFF.

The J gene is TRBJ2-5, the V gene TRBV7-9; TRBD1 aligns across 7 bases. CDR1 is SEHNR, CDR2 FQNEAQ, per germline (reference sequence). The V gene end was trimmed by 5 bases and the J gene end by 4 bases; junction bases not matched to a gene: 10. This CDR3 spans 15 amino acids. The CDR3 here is CASSRSQGMGETQYF. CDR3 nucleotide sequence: TGTGCCAGCAGCCGCTCACAGGGGATGGGAGAGACCCAGTACTTC.

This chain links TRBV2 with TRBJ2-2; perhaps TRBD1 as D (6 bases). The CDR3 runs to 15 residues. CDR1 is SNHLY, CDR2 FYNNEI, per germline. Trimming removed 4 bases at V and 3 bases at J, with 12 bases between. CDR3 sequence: CASSVMGADTGELFF. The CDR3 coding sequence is TGTGCCAGCAGTGTCATGGGGGCTGACACCGGGGAGCTGTTTTTT.

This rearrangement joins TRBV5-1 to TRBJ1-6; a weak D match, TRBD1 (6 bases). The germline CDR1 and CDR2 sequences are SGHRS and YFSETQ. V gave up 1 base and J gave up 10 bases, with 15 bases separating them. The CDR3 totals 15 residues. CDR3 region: CASSLKAGVGSPLHF. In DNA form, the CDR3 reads TGCGCCAGCAGCTTGAAGGCAGGGGTAGGATCACCCCTCCACTTT.

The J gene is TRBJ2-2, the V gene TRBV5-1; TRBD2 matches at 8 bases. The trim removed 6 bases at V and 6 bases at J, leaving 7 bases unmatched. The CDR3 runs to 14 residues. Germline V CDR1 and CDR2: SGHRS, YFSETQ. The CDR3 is CASNRGGEAGELFF. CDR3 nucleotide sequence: TGCGCCAGCAACCGGGGGGGAGAGGCCGGGGAGCTGTTTTTT.

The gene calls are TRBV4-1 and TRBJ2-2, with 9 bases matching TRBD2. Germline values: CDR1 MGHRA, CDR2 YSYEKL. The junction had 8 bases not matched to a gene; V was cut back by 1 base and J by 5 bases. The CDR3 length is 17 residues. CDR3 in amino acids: CASSQGRLAAFTGELFF. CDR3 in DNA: TGCGCCAGCAGCCAAGGTAGACTAGCGGCTTTTACCGGGGAGCTGTTTTTT.

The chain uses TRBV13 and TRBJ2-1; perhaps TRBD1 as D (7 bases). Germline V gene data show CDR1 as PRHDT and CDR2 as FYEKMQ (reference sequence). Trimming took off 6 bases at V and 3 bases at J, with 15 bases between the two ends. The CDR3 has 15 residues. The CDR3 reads CASSFAGQLYNEQFF. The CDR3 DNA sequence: TGTGCCAGCAGTTTTGCGGGACAGCTCTACAATGAGCAGTTCTTC.

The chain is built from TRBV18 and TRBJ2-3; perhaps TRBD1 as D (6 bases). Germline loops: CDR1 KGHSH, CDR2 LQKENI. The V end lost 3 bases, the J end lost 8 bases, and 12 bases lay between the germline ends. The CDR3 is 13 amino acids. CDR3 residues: CASSPDRTGTQYF. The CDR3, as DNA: TGTGCCAGCTCACCTGACAGGACCGGTACGCAGTATTTT.

The CDR3, as DNA: TGTGCCAGCAGCTTGGCCTCCGGGACAGGGGCCTACGAGCAGTACTTC. Its translation is CASSLASGTGAYEQYF. The rearrangement links TRBV7-9 to TRBJ2-7; TRBD1 matches 10 bases. V was pared by 3 bases and J by 2 bases, with 7 bases of the junction left unmatched. In germline, CDR1 is SEHNR, CDR2 FQNEAQ (reference sequence). The CDR3 covers 16 residues.

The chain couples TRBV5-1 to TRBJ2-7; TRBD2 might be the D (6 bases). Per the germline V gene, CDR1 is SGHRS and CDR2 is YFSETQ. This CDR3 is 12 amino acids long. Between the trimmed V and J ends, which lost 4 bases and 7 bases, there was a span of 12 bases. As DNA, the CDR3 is TGCGCCAGCAGCCCTGAGGGGAGGGAGCAGTACTTC. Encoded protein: CASSPEGREQYF.

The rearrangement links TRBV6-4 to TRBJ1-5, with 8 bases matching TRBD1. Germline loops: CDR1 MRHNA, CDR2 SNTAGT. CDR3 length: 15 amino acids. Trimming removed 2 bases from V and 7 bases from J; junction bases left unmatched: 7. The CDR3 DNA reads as TGTGCCAGCAGTGACCCACAGGGGGGAGGGCAGCCCCAGCATTTT. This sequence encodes CASSDPQGGGQPQHF.

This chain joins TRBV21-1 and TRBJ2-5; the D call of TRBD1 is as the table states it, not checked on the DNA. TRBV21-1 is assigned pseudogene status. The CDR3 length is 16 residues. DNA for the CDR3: TGTGCCAGCAGCAAAGAGGGGGCGCTGGTTCGAGAGACCCAGTACTTC. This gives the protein CASSKEGALVRETQYF.

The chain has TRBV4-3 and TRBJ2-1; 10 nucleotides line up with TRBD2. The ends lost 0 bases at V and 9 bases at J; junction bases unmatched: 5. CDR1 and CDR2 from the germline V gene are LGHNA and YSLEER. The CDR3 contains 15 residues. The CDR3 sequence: CASSQDLAGGREQFF. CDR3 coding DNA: TGCGCCAGCAGCCAAGACTTAGCGGGAGGACGTGAGCAGTTCTTC.

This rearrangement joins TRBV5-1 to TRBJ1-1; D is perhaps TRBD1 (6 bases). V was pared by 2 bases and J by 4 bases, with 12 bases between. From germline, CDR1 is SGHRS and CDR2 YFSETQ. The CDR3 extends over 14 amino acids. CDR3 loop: CASSFGGPGTEAFF. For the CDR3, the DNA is TGCGCCAGCAGCTTCGGGGGGCCGGGCACTGAAGCTTTCTTT.

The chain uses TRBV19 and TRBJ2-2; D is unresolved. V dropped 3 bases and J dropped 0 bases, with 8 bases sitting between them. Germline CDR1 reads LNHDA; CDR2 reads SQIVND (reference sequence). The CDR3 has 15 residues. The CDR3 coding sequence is TGTGCCAGTAGTATGAGGTCTTCGAACACCGGGGAGCTGTTTTTT. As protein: CASSMRSSNTGELFF.

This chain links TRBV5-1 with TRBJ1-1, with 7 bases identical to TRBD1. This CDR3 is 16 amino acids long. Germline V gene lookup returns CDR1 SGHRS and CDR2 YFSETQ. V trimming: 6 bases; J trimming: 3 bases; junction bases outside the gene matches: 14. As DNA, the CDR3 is TGCGCCAGCACCCTTCTGGGACAGCCCAGGGACACTGAAGCTTTCTTT. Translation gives CASTLLGQPRDTEAFF. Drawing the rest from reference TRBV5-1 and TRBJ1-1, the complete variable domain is KAGVTQTPRYLIKTRGQQVTLSCSPISGHRSVSWYQQTPGQGLQFLFEYFSETQRNKGNFPGRFSGRQFSNSRSEMNVSTLELGDSALYLCASTLLGQPRDTEAFFGQGTRLTVV.

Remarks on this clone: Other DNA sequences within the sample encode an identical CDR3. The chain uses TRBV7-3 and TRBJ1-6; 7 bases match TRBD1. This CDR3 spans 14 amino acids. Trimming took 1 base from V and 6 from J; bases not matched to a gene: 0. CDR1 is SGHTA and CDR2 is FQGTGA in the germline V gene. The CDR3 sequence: CASSLNRGNSPLHF. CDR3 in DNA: TGTGCCAGCAGCTTAAACAGGGGTAATTCACCCCTCCACTTT.

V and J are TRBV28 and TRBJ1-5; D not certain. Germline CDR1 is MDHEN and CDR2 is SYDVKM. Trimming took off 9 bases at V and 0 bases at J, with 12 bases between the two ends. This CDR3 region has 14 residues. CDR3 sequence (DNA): TGTGCCAGTAGAAACAGCTATAGCAATCAGCCCCAGCATTTT. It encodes CASRNSYSNQPQHF.

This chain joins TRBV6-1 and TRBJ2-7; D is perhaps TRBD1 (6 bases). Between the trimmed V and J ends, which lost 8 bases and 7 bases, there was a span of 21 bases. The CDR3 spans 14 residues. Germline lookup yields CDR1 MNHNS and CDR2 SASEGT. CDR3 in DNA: TGTGCCAGCGGGTTGGACAGTGGAATAGGTGAGCAGTACTTC. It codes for CASGLDSGIGEQYF.

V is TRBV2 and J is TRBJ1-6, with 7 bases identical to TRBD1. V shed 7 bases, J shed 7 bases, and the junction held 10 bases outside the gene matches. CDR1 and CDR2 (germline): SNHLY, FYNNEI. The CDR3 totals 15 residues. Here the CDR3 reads CASTLDRAGNSPLHF. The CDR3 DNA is TGTGCCAGCACCTTAGACAGGGCTGGAAATTCACCCCTCCACTTT.

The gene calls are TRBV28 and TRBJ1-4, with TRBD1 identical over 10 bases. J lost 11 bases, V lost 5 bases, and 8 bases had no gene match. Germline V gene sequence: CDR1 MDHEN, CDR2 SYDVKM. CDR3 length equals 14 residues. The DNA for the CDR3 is TGTGCCAGCAGTAAGACAGGGGGCGCGAGGAAACTGTTTTTT. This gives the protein CASSKTGGARKLFF.

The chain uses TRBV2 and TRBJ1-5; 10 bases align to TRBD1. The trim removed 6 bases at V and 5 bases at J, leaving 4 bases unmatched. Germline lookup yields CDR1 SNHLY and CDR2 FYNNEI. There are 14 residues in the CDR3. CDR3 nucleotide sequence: TGTGCCAGCAGCGGGACAGGGGAGGATCAGCCCCAGCATTTT. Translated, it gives CASSGTGEDQPQHF.

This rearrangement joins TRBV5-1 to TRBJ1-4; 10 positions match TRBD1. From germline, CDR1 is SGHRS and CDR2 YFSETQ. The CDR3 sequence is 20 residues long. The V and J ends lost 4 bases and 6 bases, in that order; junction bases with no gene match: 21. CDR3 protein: CASSPRDRDRGAGMHEKLFF. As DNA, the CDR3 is TGCGCCAGCAGCCCCCGTGATCGGGACAGGGGCGCGGGGATGCATGAAAAACTGTTTTTT.

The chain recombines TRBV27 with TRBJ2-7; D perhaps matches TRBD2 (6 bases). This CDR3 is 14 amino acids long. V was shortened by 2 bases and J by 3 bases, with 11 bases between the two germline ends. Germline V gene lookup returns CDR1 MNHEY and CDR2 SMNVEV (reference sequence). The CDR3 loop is CASSLAGYLYEQYF. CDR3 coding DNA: TGTGCCAGCAGTTTAGCGGGGTATCTCTACGAGCAGTACTTC.